This is a list of T cell receptor beta chains from one sample in a study of blood T cell repertoires in COVID-19. TCRdb's copy holds only in-frame clones and misses some; the assay was immunoSEQ multiplex PCR. The table lists 130,000 to 150,000 clones, more than 75% of them singletons. Source material: peripheral blood. The source of these receptors is a man between 60 and 75 years old with active or convalescent COVID-19. Both conserved end residues are part of each CDR3. The D gene is left open where the match is weak. Expanded clones get a size class; other rows say once, few or many, or leave the size out.

clone size,D gene,J gene,V gene,CDR3 protein,CDR3 DNA
-,-,TRBJ1-1,TRBV6-6,CASSRKATEAFF,TGTGCCAGCAGCAGGAAGGCCACTGAAGCTTTCTTT
-,-,TRBJ2-3,TRBV12-3/TRBV12-4,CASRPTSVDTQYF,TGTGCCAGCAGGCCTACTAGTGTTGATACGCAGTATTTT
hyperexpanded,TRBD2,TRBJ2-2,TRBV5-5,CASSLVRLAIDGELFF,TGTGCCAGCAGCTTGGTGAGACTAGCTATCGACGGGGAGCTGTTTTTT
-,TRBD1,TRBJ2-7,TRBV5-1,CASSGQGGSYEQYF,TGCGCCAGCAGCGGACAGGGGGGCTCATACGAGCAGTACTTC
once,-,TRBJ1-1,TRBV30,CAWRAGPYTEAFF,TGTGCCTGGAGGGCAGGTCCCTACACTGAAGCTTTCTTT
-,-,TRBJ2-6,TRBV30,CAWRPGSGANVLTF,TGTGCCTGGAGACCAGGCTCTGGGGCCAACGTCCTGACTTTC
-,TRBD1,TRBJ1-5,TRBV2,CASNGQGSNQPQHF,TGTGCCAGCAACGGACAGGGTAGCAATCAGCCCCAGCATTTT
once,-,TRBJ1-4,TRBV21-1,CASSKGEGPTNEKLFF,TGTGCCAGCAGCAAAGGGGAGGGACCAACTAATGAAAAACTGTTTTTT
-,-,TRBJ1-1,TRBV5-1,CASSSTGGGNTEAFF,TGCGCCAGCAGCTCCACGGGGGGAGGGAACACTGAAGCTTTCTTT
-,-,TRBJ2-7,TRBV27,CASSLQGAYEQYF,TGTGCCAGCAGTTTACAGGGTGCCTACGAGCAGTACTTC
-,TRBD2,TRBJ2-7,TRBV28,CASSFVAGGGTYEQYF,TGTGCCAGCAGCTTCGTAGCGGGAGGCGGGACCTACGAGCAGTACTTC
-,-,TRBJ1-2,TRBV19,CASTGENYGYTF,TGTGCCAGTACAGGGGAGAACTATGGCTACACCTTC
-,-,TRBJ2-2,TRBV7-2,CASSSGVGGELFF,TGTGCCAGCAGCTCAGGGGTGGGCGGGGAGCTGTTTTTT
-,TRBD1,TRBJ1-1,TRBV5-5,CASSLSIGQANTEAFF,TGTGCCAGCAGCTTGTCGATAGGACAGGCGAACACTGAAGCTTTCTTT
-,-,TRBJ2-1,TRBV5-1,CASSLEAGLDEQFF,TGCGCCAGCAGCTTGGAAGCAGGCTTGGATGAGCAGTTCTTC
-,-,TRBJ2-7,TRBV10-1,CASRAGTPRYEQYF,TGCGCCAGCAGGGCCGGGACTCCCCGCTACGAGCAGTACTTC
-,-,TRBJ2-1,TRBV27,CASKGGGRNQLSYNEQFF,TGTGCCAGCAAAGGTGGGGGCCGCAACCAACTCTCCTACAATGAGCAGTTCTTC
-,-,TRBJ2-7,TRBV19,CASSSRVSGEQYF,TGTGCCAGTAGTAGCCGAGTGTCGGGGGAGCAGTACTTC
-,-,TRBJ2-1,TRBV7-7,CASSSPWRDDNEQFF,TGTGCCAGCAGCTCCCCCTGGCGGGATGACAATGAGCAGTTCTTC
-,TRBD2,TRBJ2-1,TRBV19,CASSIDRASGRDEQFF,TGTGCCAGTAGTATAGATAGGGCTAGCGGGAGGGATGAGCAGTTCTTC